A single sample gave rise to the 9 T cell receptor beta chains below, sequenced in a study of immune evolution from preneoplasia to lung adenocarcinoma. Repertoires were generated with immunoSEQ multiplex PCR, while TCRdb's copy carries only in-frame clones and drops some. Found here are around 5,000 clones, just under 80% of them singletons; the top ten hold around 7.8%. Sequences were obtained from FFPE normal lung tissue adjacent to the tumor. The receptors come from a person aged 50-75 years with lung adenocarcinoma.

This chain uses TRBV27 with TRBJ2-1; possible D gene TRBD1, 5 bases. The CDR3 is 15 amino acids. Trimming took 2 bases from V and 4 from J, leaving 12 bases between them. Germline V gene sequence: CDR1 MNHEY, CDR2 SMNVEV (reference sequence). The CDR3 spells CASSLGWGPYNEQFF. CDR3 DNA sequence: TGTGCCAGCAGTTTAGGTTGGGGCCCATACAATGAGCAGTTCTTC.

The chain uses TRBV6-5 and TRBJ2-6; a weak D match, TRBD1 (7 bases). Deletions cut 5 bases from V and 1 base from J, with 9 bases between. The CDR3 is 15 amino acids. Germline CDR1 reads MNHEY; CDR2 reads SVGAGI. The CDR3 reads CASSQGGSGANVLTF. In nucleotides, the CDR3 is TGTGCCAGCAGTCAGGGGGGATCTGGGGCCAACGTCCTGACTTTC.

V usage is TRBV29-1 and J usage is TRBJ2-7; D is unresolved. From germline, CDR1 is SQVTM and CDR2 ANQGSEA. Trimming took off 1 base at V and 7 bases at J, with 11 bases between the two ends. This CDR3 region has 12 residues. In DNA, the CDR3 is TGCAGCGTTGAAGGAGTAGGGTTTGAGCAGTACTTC. As protein: CSVEGVGFEQYF.

V usage is TRBV7-9 and J usage is TRBJ2-1; 11 bases line up with TRBD2. With V trimmed by 5 bases and J by 9 bases, 3 bases remained unmatched. CDR1 is SEHNR and CDR2 is FQNEAQ in the germline V gene (reference sequence). CDR3 size: 13 residues. In DNA form, the CDR3 reads TGTGCCAGCAGCCGAGGGACTAGCGGTGAGCAGTTCTTC. Translating gives CASSRGTSGEQFF.

V is TRBV11-1 and J is TRBJ2-3, with D perhaps matching TRBD2 (5 bases). Germline assignment: CDR1 SGHAT and CDR2 FQDESV (reference sequence). V lost 5 bases to trimming and J lost 1 base, with 19 bases between them. There are 17 residues in the CDR3. The CDR3 DNA sequence: TGTGCCAGCAGCGCCTCTAGAGGGCGGGTACGCACAGATACGCAGTATTTT. Its translation is CASSASRGRVRTDTQYF.

In its sample, this clone was seen once. The V and J genes are TRBV5-1 and TRBJ2-5, with 7 nucleotides matching TRBD1. J was trimmed by 1 base and V by 4 bases; bases with no gene match: 7. Germline V gives CDR1 SGHRS, CDR2 YFSETQ. The CDR3 contains 15 residues. CDR3 amino acids: CASSPDRVGQETQYF. CDR3 DNA sequence: TGCGCCAGCAGCCCAGACAGGGTGGGCCAAGAGACCCAGTACTTC.

The chain's CDR3 is CASSSPSGSSYNEQFF. The CDR3 DNA is TGTGCCAGCAGCAGCCCTAGCGGGAGCTCCTACAATGAGCAGTTCTTC. The chain combines TRBV5-8 with TRBJ2-1; TRBD2 aligns across 10 bases. CDR1 and CDR2 from the germline V gene are SGHTS and YDEGEE. V trimming: 4 bases; J trimming: 0 bases; junction bases outside the gene matches: 4. CDR3 length equals 16 residues.

This sequence joins TRBV11-3 and TRBJ2-1, with 7 bases lining up with TRBD1. The germline CDR1 and CDR2 sequences are SGHNT and YENEEA. V trimming: 5 bases; J trimming: 4 bases; junction bases outside the gene matches: 5. The CDR3 loop spans 14 amino acids. Here the CDR3 reads CASSMTGPYNEQFF. Written as DNA, the CDR3 is TGTGCCAGCAGCATGACAGGGCCGTACAATGAGCAGTTCTTC.

The chain is built from TRBV29-1 and TRBJ1-2, with TRBD1 matching over 10 bases. The CDR3 is 13 residues long. CDR1 is SQVTM, CDR2 ANQGSEA, per germline. The V segment lost 4 bases and the J segment 6 bases; nucleotides outside the gene matches: 5. The CDR3 DNA reads as TGCAGCGTTGGGACAGGGGGAGGAGATGGCTACACCTTC. This encodes CSVGTGGGDGYTF.